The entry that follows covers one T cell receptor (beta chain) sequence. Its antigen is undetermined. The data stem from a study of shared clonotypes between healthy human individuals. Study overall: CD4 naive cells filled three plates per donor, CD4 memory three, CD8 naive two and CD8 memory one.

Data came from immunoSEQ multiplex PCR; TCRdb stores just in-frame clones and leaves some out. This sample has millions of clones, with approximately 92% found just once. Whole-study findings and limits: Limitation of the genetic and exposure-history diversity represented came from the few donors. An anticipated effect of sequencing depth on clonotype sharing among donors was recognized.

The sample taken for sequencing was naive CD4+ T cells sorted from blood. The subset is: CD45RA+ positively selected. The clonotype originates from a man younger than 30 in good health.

The CDR3 region has the DNA TGTGCAAGTCGCCAGACAGATTACCCCACAGATACGCAGTATTTT. It yields the protein CASRQTDYPTDTQYF. The V call is TRBV12-2, the J call TRBJ2-3; the D call of TRBD1 is as the table states it, not checked on the DNA. TRBV12-2 is noted as a pseudogene. CDR3 length equals 15 residues.